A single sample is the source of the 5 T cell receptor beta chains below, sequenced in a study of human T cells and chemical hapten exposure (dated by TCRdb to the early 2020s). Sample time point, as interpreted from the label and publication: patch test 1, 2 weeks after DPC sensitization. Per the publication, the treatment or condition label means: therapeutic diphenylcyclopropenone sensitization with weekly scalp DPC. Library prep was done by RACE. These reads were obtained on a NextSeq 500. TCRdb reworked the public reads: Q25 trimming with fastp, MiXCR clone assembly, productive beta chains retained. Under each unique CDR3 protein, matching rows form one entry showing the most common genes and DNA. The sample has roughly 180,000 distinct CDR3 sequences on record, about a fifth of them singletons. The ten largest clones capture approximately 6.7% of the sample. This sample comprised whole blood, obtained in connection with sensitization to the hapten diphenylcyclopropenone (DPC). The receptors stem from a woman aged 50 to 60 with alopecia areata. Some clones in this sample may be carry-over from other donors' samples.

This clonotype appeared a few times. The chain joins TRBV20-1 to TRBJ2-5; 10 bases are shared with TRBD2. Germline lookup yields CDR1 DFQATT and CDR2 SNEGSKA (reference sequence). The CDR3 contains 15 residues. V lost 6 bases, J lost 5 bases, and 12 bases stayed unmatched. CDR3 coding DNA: TGCAGTGCCCTCCCCCAGGGACTAGCGATGGAGACCCAGTACTTC. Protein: CSALPQGLAMETQYF.

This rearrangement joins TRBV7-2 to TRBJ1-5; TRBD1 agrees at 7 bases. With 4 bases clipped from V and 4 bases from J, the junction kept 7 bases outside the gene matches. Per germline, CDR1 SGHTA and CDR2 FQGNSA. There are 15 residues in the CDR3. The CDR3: CASSSGGQPNQPQHF. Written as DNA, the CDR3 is TGTGCCAGCAGCTCCGGGGGACAGCCAAATCAGCCCCAGCATTTT.

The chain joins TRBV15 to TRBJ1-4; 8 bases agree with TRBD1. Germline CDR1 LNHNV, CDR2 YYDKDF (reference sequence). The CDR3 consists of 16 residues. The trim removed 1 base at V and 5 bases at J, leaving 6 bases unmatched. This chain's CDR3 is CATSRVGTGPNEKLFF. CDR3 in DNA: TGTGCCACCAGCAGAGTGGGGACAGGCCCCAATGAAAAACTGTTTTTT.

CDR3 sequence reads: CASSLYRHSYEQYF. The CDR3 coding sequence is TGTGCCAGCAGTTTATACAGGCACTCCTACGAGCAGTACTTC. The V gene is TRBV27, the J gene TRBJ2-7; a possible D gene is TRBD1 (5 bases). CDR3 length: 14 amino acids. Trimming removed 1 base from V and 0 bases from J, with 7 bases in between. The germline V gene encodes CDR1 MNHEY and CDR2 SMNVEV (reference sequence).

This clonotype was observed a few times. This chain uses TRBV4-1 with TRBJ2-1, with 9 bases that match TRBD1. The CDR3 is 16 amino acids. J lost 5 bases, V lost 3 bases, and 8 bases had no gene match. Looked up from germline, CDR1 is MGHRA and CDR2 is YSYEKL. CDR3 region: CASSQPNRGPNNEQFF. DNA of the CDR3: TGCGCCAGCAGCCAGCCAAACAGGGGGCCCAACAATGAGCAGTTCTTC.